The following is a T cell receptor (beta chain) sequence with its context. The data are from a study of shared clonotypes between healthy human individuals. There are 17 residues in the CDR3. The germline V gene has CDR1 MDHEN and CDR2 SYDVKM. The V gene end was trimmed by 5 bases and the J gene end by 6 bases; junction bases not matched to a gene: 15. Using immunoSEQ multiplex PCR, the repertoire was profiled, and TCRdb retains in-frame clones only, with some absent. Counted here are a few million clones, about 92% occurring once; the ten biggest clones make up about 0.41%. Sequenced: naive CD4+ T cells from PBMCs. Sample subset: CD45RA+ positively selected. The origin of this receptor is a man aged 18-30 years in good health. Some clones in this sample may be carry-over from other donors' samples. This rearrangement joins TRBV28 to TRBJ2-1; 8 bases agree with TRBD2. The CDR3 DNA is TGTGCCAGCAGTCCCCCGGGAGCGTTACTAGCGGTCAATGAGCAGTTCTTC. This codes for CASSPPGALLAVNEQFF.